This TCR beta chain was identified in a study of early T cells in non-severe SARS-CoV-2 infection. Study at large: Sequencing used unsorted whole-blood bulk RNA, so chains lack pairing. Study conclusions and caveats: A preference for anti-spike CD8 responses marked VDJdb matching, which missed private and CD4 specificities.

Individual cDNA molecules were tagged with unique molecular identifiers. TCRdb re-derived calls from the 5' RACE reads in MiXCR, one entry per CDR3 protein. The table records 68,000 or so distinct CDR3 sequences, approximately 10% of them present only once. This CDR3 is 14 amino acids long. Per the germline V gene, CDR1 is MNHNS and CDR2 is SASEGT. Trimming removed 3 bases from V and 5 bases from J, with 11 bases in between. A remark on this clonotype: Its cognate antigen is unknown.

The genes are TRBV6-1 and TRBJ1-5, with D perhaps TRBD1 (6 bases). Sequencing input: whole blood. The receptor was derived from an adult who was a healthcare worker with PCR-confirmed SARS-CoV-2 infection or an uninfected control (not recorded which). CDR3 nucleotides: TGTGCCAGCAGTGAGGGGGGGCAGTATCAGCCCCAGCATTTT. It encodes CASSEGGQYQPQHF.